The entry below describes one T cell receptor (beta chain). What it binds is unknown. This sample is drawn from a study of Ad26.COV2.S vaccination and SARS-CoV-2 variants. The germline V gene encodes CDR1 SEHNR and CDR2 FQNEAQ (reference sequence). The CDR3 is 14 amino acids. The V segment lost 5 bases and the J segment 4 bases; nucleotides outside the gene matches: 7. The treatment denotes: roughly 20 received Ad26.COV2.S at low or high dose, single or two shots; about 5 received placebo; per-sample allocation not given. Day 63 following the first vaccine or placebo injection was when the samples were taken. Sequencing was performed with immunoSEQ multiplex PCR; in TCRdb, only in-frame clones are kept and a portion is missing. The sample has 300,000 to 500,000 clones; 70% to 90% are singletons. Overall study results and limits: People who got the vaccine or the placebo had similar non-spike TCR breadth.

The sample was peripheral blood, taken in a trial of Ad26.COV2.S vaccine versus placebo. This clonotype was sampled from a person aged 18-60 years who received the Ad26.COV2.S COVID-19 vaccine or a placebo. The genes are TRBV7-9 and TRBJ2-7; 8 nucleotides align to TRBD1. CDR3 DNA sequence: TGTGCCAGCAGCACACAGGGGGATTCTTACGAGCAGTACTTC. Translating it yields CASSTQGDSYEQYF. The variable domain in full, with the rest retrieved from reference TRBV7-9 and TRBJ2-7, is DTGVSQNPRHKITKRGQNVTFRCDPISEHNRLYWYRQTLGQGPEFLTYFQNEAQLEKSRLLSDRFSAERPKGSFSTLEIQRTEQGDSAMYLCASSTQGDSYEQYFGPGTRLTVT.